This TCR beta chain was profiled in a study of read filtering for tumor transcriptome and immune sequencing. Germline-derived CDR1 and CDR2 are MDHEN and SYDVKM. The CDR3 covers 16 residues. V was pared by 2 bases and J by 3 bases, with 6 bases of the junction left unmatched. From approximately 430 ng of RNA, a library with molecular barcoded alpha/delta and beta/gamma adaptors was made. MiXCR was run by TCRdb on the reads, yielding one entry per CDR3 protein. This table holds around 40,000 distinct CDR3 sequences, about 11% found once. The sample holds many counts of this clonotype. The rearrangement uses TRBV28 and TRBJ2-2, with 7 bases aligning to TRBD1. The sequenced material came from a population of CD138-negative cells sorted from bone marrow. The TCR sequence derives from a donor at least 40 years old with multiple myeloma. CDR3 DNA: TGTGCCAGCAGTTTACTAGGGGGCGCGGACACCGGGGAGCTGTTTTTT. It encodes CASSLLGGADTGELFF.